This record concerns one TCR beta chain sequence. The data derive from a study of blood T cell repertoires in COVID-19. Study-wide background: The United States, Italy and Spain supplied acute and convalescent COVID-19 samples. The analysed material was cDNA or gDNA that came from T cells, B-cell-depleted T cells, or PBMCs.

Original handling: Estimation of nucleated cell counts relied on the amplification of reference gene primers. Sequencing used immunoSEQ multiplex PCR; TCRdb keeps in-frame clones, though not all of them. V and J calls and clone size are copied from that table; D and trimming were computed from the DNA. Of 30,000 to 40,000 clones listed, 85% to 90% are singletons. V was pared by 6 bases and J by 7 bases, with 4 bases of the junction left unmatched. The CDR3 contains 15 residues. Germline CDR1 LNHDA, CDR2 SQIVND (reference sequence). Sequenced sample: peripheral blood. This clonotype was obtained from a woman aged 55 to 70 with active COVID-19. The rearrangement joins TRBV19 to TRBJ2-2; 14 nucleotides line up with TRBD2. CDR3 residues: CASRGLAGVNGELFF. Here the CDR3 DNA reads TGTGCCAGTAGGGGACTAGCGGGAGTTAACGGGGAGCTGTTTTTT.